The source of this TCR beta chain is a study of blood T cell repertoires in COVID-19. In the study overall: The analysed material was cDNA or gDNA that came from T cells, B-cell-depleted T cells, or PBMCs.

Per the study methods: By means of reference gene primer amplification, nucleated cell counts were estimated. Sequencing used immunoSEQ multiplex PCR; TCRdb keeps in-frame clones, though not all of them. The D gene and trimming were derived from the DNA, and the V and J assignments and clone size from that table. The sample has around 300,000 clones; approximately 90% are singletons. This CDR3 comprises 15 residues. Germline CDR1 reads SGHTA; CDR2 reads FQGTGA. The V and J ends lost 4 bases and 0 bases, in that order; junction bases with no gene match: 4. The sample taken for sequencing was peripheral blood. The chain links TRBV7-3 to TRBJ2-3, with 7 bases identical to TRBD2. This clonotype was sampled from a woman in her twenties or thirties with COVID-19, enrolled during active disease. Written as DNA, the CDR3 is TGTGCCAGCAGCTCCTCTAGCGGTAGCACAGATACGCAGTATTTT. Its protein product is CASSSSSGSTDTQYF.